This TCR beta chain is from a study of blood T cells in healthy people across ages. For the second PCR, which ran for 7 to 11 cycles, a sample-barcoded 5' primer and a J-beta primer mix were used. One entry per CDR3 protein, called by TCRdb with MiXCR from the 5' RACE reads. The sample includes hundreds of thousands of distinct CDR3 sequences, roughly three fifths of them seen just once. This clonotype was observed a few times. CDR3 size: 13 residues. CDR1 and CDR2 (germline): SQVTM, ANQGSEA. Unmatched junction bases numbered 6, after V lost 7 bases and J lost 5 bases. The sequencing sample was made of blood. The TCR comes from a man between 60 and 70 years old in good health. The chain recombines TRBV29-1 with TRBJ2-5; 11 nucleotides match TRBD2. The CDR3 DNA reads as TGCAGCGCCCGGGCTAGCGGGGGGGAGACCCAGTACTTC. It yields the protein CSARASGGETQYF.